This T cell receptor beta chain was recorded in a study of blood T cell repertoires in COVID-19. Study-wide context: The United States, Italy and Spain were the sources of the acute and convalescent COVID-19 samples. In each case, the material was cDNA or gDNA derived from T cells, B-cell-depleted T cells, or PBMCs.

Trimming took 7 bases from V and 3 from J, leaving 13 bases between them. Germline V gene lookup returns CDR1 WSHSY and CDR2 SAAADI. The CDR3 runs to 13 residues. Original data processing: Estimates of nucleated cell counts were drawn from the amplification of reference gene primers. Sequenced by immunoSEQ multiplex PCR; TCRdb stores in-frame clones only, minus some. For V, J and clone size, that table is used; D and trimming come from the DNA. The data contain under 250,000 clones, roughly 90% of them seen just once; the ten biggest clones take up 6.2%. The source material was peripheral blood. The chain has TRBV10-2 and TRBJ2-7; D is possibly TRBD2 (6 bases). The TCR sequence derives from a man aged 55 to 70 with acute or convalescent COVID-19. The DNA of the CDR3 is TGCGCCAGCAAACCAGCGGGTGTCTACGAGCAGTACTTC. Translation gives CASKPAGVYEQYF.